The following is a T cell receptor beta chain sequence with its context. Its specificity is unknown. Germline loops: CDR1 PRHDT, CDR2 FYEKMQ (reference sequence). The CDR3 spans 17 residues. This specimen belongs to a study of cytomegalovirus exposure and HLA in healthy donors. Whole-study context: Membership in the Caucasian-associated ancestry cluster was found for about four fifths of about 430 genotyped donors. Study-level findings and limits: Later genetic work tied a missense DCLRE1C variant to beta-chain V and J trimming. Prior analysis indicated that the majority of TCR beta V segments exhibited productivity approximately 90% or approximately 30% of the time.

The PCR contained 60 Vbeta and 13 Jbeta primers. TCRdb's table, derived via immunoSEQ multiplex PCR, lists solely in-frame clones and lacks some. The repertoire holds 90,000 to 130,000 clones, with 65% to 80% as singletons. The V and J genes are TRBV13 and TRBJ2-5, with D possibly TRBD2 on 5 matching bases. The J call could be wrong; TRBJ2-7 is a better fit for the DNA end. This TCR derives from a man aged 30 to 45 in good health and CMV-seropositive. What was sequenced was PBMCs. The DNA of the CDR3 is TGTGCCAGCAGCTTCAAACCGGCGGGCGAGGTCATATACGAGCAGTACTTC. Its protein is CASSFKPAGEVIYEQYF.